This T cell receptor (beta chain) was sequenced for a study of persistence of HIV-infected CD4 T cells. Study-wide results and limits: Within sorted populations, more oligoclonal TCRs accompanied more oligoclonal proviruses.

With respect to this clone: Its antigen is as yet unknown. A junction end diverges from the germline sequence, so it may reflect a read error.

The immunoSEQ assay was version 4, run in survey mode. Sequenced by immunoSEQ multiplex PCR; TCRdb stores in-frame clones only, minus some. The sample lists 25,000 to 35,000 clones, roughly 80% seen once, with about 0.86% in the top ten. Germline loops: CDR1 SGHTA, CDR2 FQGTGA. The CDR3 contains 13 residues. Lysates of CMV-infected fibroblasts at around 9.1 ug/mL stimulated these cells. CD40L/CD69 double-negative CD45RO-high memory CD4+ T cells were collected. The V call is TRBV7-3, the J call TRBJ1-2; tentatively, D is TRBD1 (6 bases). Sample: CD4+ T cells sorted from PBMCs after approximately 19-hour stimulation, taken from a patient who received antiretroviral therapy. This sequence was found in an adult man with HIV who was CMV-seropositive. The CDR3 region has the DNA TGTGCCAGCAGCCTAACTCAGGGGAATGGCTACACCTTC. Translating it yields CASSLTQGNGYTF.